The 26 T cell receptor beta chains below come from one sample, sequenced in a study of blood T cells in healthy people across ages. A J-beta primer mix and a sample-barcoded 5' primer were used in a second PCR of about 7 to 12 cycles. Each CDR3 protein gets one entry after TCRdb re-called the 5' RACE reads with MiXCR. The data show around 820,000 distinct CDR3 sequences, 25% seen once. The same data also went into a second study, on T cells of mothers and their children.

Sequencing input: blood. These receptor sequences come from a boy aged 5-17 years in good health.

This clonotype was seen a handful of times. CDR3 coding DNA: TGTGCCAGCAGTTACCAGGGTGATGAGCAGTTCTTC. Its protein is CASSYQGDEQFF. The chain recombines TRBV6-6 with TRBJ2-1, with TRBD1 as a possible D gene (5 bases). The V gene lost 2 bases and the J gene lost 8 bases, with 7 bases spanning the gap. The CDR3 spans 12 residues. CDR1 is MNHNY and CDR2 is SVGAGI in the germline V gene (reference sequence).

This chain connects TRBV2 to TRBJ2-7; 13 bases agree with TRBD2. This CDR3 has 16 amino acids. CDR1 is SNHLY, CDR2 FYNNEI, per germline. The trim removed 8 bases at V and 2 bases at J, leaving 9 bases unmatched. The CDR3 DNA follows: TGTGCCAGCGGGGGACTAGCGGGGAAAACGACCTACGAGCAGTACTTC. It is translated as CASGGLAGKTTYEQYF.

This clonotype has a handful of counts. J is TRBJ2-5 and V is TRBV6-6; the D gene could be TRBD1 or TRBD2 (6 bases each). The germline gives CDR1 MNHNY, CDR2 SVGAGI (reference sequence). The CDR3 consists of 14 residues. V lost 5 bases, J lost 5 bases, and 15 bases lay in between. CDR3 DNA: TGTGCCAGCAGTGCCAGGGGACGGGAGGAGACCCAGTACTTC. This encodes CASSARGREETQYF.

This clonotype was detected only a few times. The genes are TRBV3-1 and TRBJ2-2; a possible D gene is TRBD2 (6 bases). V gave up 4 bases and J gave up 0 bases, with 9 bases separating them. The CDR3 consists of 15 residues. Germline V CDR1 and CDR2: LGHDT, YNNKEL (reference sequence). The CDR3 loop reads CASSPREANTGELFF. CDR3 bases: TGTGCCAGCAGCCCCAGGGAGGCGAACACCGGGGAGCTGTTTTTT.

The table lists this clonotype with many counts. The chain combines TRBV9 with TRBJ2-5; weak D call: TRBD2 (6 bases). V lost 1 base and J lost 7, with 17 bases in between. The CDR3 contains 15 residues. The germline CDR1 and CDR2 sequences are SGDLS and YYNGEE. CDR3 sequence: CASSVIERAGGTQYF. The CDR3 DNA sequence: TGTGCCAGCAGCGTAATCGAGCGAGCCGGGGGGACCCAGTACTTC.

The V call is TRBV28, the J call TRBJ2-6, with 7 bases lining up with TRBD2. Looked up from germline, CDR1 is MDHEN and CDR2 is SYDVKM. With V trimmed by 5 bases and J by 4 bases, 8 bases remained unmatched. This CDR3 region has 16 residues. The CDR3: CASSERDFRGANVLTF. The CDR3 region has the DNA TGTGCCAGCAGTGAGCGGGACTTCCGAGGGGCCAACGTCCTGACTTTC.

This clonotype was detected a few times. The chain combines TRBV15 with TRBJ1-5, with 7 bases lining up with TRBD1. V was pared by 5 bases and J by 6 bases, with 7 bases of the junction left unmatched. Germline V gives CDR1 LNHNV, CDR2 YYDKDF (reference sequence). The CDR3 spans 14 residues. The CDR3 region has the DNA TGTGCCACCAGCGGAACAGGGGACACTCAGCCCCAGCATTTT. This gives the protein CATSGTGDTQPQHF.

This chain uses TRBV6-2 or TRBV6-3 with TRBJ2-1, with D uncertain. This CDR3 has 13 residues. V was clipped by 7 bases and J by 5 bases, with 12 bases between them. CDR1 MNHEY and CDR2 SVGEGT come from the germline V gene. The CDR3 reads CASNPRTHNEQFF. The CDR3 nucleotides read TGTGCCAGCAACCCGAGAACCCACAATGAGCAGTTCTTC.

This chain links TRBV28 with TRBJ2-2; 11 nucleotides agree with TRBD2. CDR1 and CDR2 from the germline V gene are MDHEN and SYDVKM. The CDR3 is made up of 15 amino acids. Unmatched junction bases numbered 3, after V lost 3 bases and J lost 6 bases. The DNA of the CDR3 is TGTGCCAGCAGTTTTAGCGGGGGGGGATCCGGGGAGCTGTTTTTT. Protein product: CASSFSGGGSGELFF.

The chain links TRBV6-5 to TRBJ2-5; perhaps TRBD2 as D (6 bases). The end of the DNA is better explained by TRBJ2-7, so the J call may be wrong. CDR3 length equals 14 residues. Germline V gene lookup returns CDR1 MNHEY and CDR2 SVGAGI. CDR3 loop: CASRPRTNLYEQYF. The CDR3 DNA sequence: TGTGCCAGCAGGCCCAGGACTAACCTATACGAGCAGTACTTC.

V is TRBV10-3 and J is TRBJ2-5; D might be TRBD1 or TRBD2, each matching 5 bases. CDR1 is ENHRY, CDR2 SYGVKD, per germline. The CDR3 has 13 residues. Trimming stripped 6 bases from V and 2 bases from J, with 10 bases between. CDR3 in amino acids: CAISGTGQETQYF. CDR3 nucleotides: TGTGCCATCAGCGGGACGGGACAAGAGACCCAGTACTTC.

The gene calls are TRBV9 and TRBJ1-4; D is perhaps TRBD1 (6 bases). V was shortened by 3 bases and J by 7 bases, with 16 bases between the two germline ends. Germline V gives CDR1 SGDLS, CDR2 YYNGEE. CDR3 length: 15 amino acids. CDR3 sequence reads: CASSEVGGYGEKLFF. CDR3 nucleotides: TGTGCCAGCAGCGAAGTTGGGGGCTATGGTGAAAAACTGTTTTTT.

The chain uses TRBV4-1 and TRBJ2-5, with D perhaps matching TRBD1 (6 bases). The J call is doubtful: the DNA matches TRBJ2-1 better. The CDR3 is 14 amino acids. From germline, CDR1 is MGHRA and CDR2 YSYEKL. The CDR3 loop is CASSPRQDRNEQFF. The DNA of the CDR3 is TGCGCCAGCAGCCCCCGACAGGACCGCAATGAGCAGTTCTTC.

The gene calls are TRBV14 and TRBJ2-1; 7 nucleotides align to TRBD1. CDR3 size: 17 residues. With V trimmed by 0 bases and J by 2 bases, 7 bases remained unmatched. CDR1 SGHDN and CDR2 FVKESK come from the germline V gene. The CDR3 reads CASSQDEGAGTYNEQFF. Here the CDR3 DNA reads TGTGCCAGCAGCCAAGATGAGGGGGCGGGCACCTACAATGAGCAGTTCTTC.

This clonotype has more than one count but fewer than ten. V and J are TRBV5-6 and TRBJ2-1; 10 bases agree with TRBD2. CDR3 length equals 18 residues. The V gene's germline CDR1 is SGHDT and CDR2 YYEEEE. With 5 bases clipped from V and 2 bases from J, the junction kept 13 bases outside the gene matches. This chain's CDR3 is CASSPLAGGVGTYNEQFF. In DNA form, the CDR3 reads TGTGCCAGCAGTCCTTTAGCGGGAGGAGTAGGAACCTACAATGAGCAGTTCTTC.

This sequence joins TRBV27 and TRBJ1-1; 8 bases match TRBD1. V was clipped by 6 bases and J by 1 base; unmatched bases: 7. Germline lookup yields CDR1 MNHEY and CDR2 SMNVEV (reference sequence). This CDR3 region has 15 residues. The CDR3 region has the DNA TGTGCCAGCAGCATCTCAGGGGGCGCGAACACTGAAGCTTTCTTT. It codes for CASSISGGANTEAFF.

This clonotype appeared a few times. The chain carries TRBV6-5 and TRBJ2-1; the D gene is possibly TRBD1 (6 bases). Germline values: CDR1 MNHEY, CDR2 SVGAGI. The ends were cut back, 7 bases at V and 5 bases at J, with 18 bases in the middle. The CDR3 consists of 15 residues. For the CDR3, the DNA is TGTGCCAGCACCACAGGGAGTCCTTGGGACAATGAGCAGTTCTTC. It yields the protein CASTTGSPWDNEQFF.

V usage is TRBV20-1 and J usage is TRBJ1-6, with 7 bases lining up with TRBD1. The V gene's germline CDR1 is DFQATT and CDR2 SNEGSKA (reference sequence). The V segment lost 0 bases and the J segment 7 bases; nucleotides outside the gene matches: 9. The CDR3 runs to 16 residues. The CDR3: CSARDRVAGGNSPLHF. The CDR3 DNA is TGCAGTGCTAGAGATCGGGTAGCAGGGGGAAATTCACCCCTCCACTTT.

The V call is TRBV30, the J call TRBJ2-7; TRBD2 is a possible D gene (5 bases). Germline CDR1 is GTSNPN and CDR2 is SVGIG (reference sequence). V was shortened by 3 bases and J by 5 bases, with 11 bases between the two germline ends. The CDR3 runs 12 residues. The CDR3 DNA sequence: TGTGCCTGGAGCGAGGCCGGGAACGAGCAGTACTTC. This gives the protein CAWSEAGNEQYF.

The V call is TRBV21-1, the J call TRBJ1-2; the table calls TRBD1, which could not be checked here. TRBV21-1 is deemed a pseudogene. The CDR3 extends over 17 amino acids. The CDR3 spells CASSKAYGLSSPYGYTF. The CDR3 DNA is TGTGCCAGCAGCAAAGCGTACGGCCTTAGCTCCCCTTATGGCTACACCTTC.

The table lists this clonotype with a few counts. V and J are TRBV12-3 or TRBV12-4 and TRBJ2-6; D may be TRBD2 (6 bases). The V gene lost 3 bases and the J gene lost 0 bases, with 9 bases spanning the gap. The CDR3 is 16 amino acids. The CDR3 bases are TGTGCCAGCAGTTTTGTGGGGGGCTCTGGGGCCAACGTCCTGACTTTC. Amino acid sequence: CASSFVGGSGANVLTF.

This clonotype was recorded a few times. The J gene is TRBJ2-4, the V gene TRBV4-3, with TRBD1 identical over 9 bases. The CDR3 is made up of 15 amino acids. The V segment lost 0 bases and the J segment 5 bases; nucleotides outside the gene matches: 2. From germline, CDR1 is LGHNA and CDR2 YSLEER. In nucleotides, the CDR3 is TGCGCCAGCAGCCAAGATGGGGACAGGGAAAACATTCAGTACTTC. It yields the protein CASSQDGDRENIQYF.

CDR3 sequence reads: CASSLDGAGHEKLFF. The CDR3, as DNA: TGTGCCAGCAGCTTAGATGGGGCAGGGCACGAAAAACTGTTTTTT. J is TRBJ1-4 and V is TRBV11-2; a weak D match, TRBD1 (5 bases). The V gene lost 0 bases and the J gene lost 8 bases, with 13 bases spanning the gap. CDR1 is SGHAT and CDR2 is FQNNGV in the germline V gene. The CDR3 runs 15 residues.

The chain carries TRBV7-2 and TRBJ1-5; the D is unclear. Trimming removed 2 bases from V and 0 bases from J, with 8 bases in between. This CDR3 is built from 15 residues. CDR1 is SGHTA and CDR2 is FQGNSA in the germline V gene. Here the CDR3 DNA reads TGTGCCAGCAGCTTAAACGGACTTAGCAATCAGCCCCAGCATTTT. Its protein product is CASSLNGLSNQPQHF.

This clonotype was seen only a few times. The chain employs TRBV12-3 or TRBV12-4 and TRBJ2-1, with 10 nucleotides matching TRBD2. This CDR3 region has 17 residues. The V and J ends lost 5 bases and 4 bases, in that order; junction bases with no gene match: 11. Written as DNA, the CDR3 is TGTGCCAGCAGTCGCCCCCCTAGCGGGGGCCGATACAATGAGCAGTTCTTC. This gives the protein CASSRPPSGGRYNEQFF.

This chain joins TRBV29-1 and TRBJ1-2; tentative D call: TRBD1 (5 bases). V gave up 0 bases and J gave up 3 bases, with 11 bases separating them. Germline CDR1 SQVTM, CDR2 ANQGSEA. This CDR3 contains 14 residues. CDR3 bases: TGCAGCGTTGAAGATCTGGGGGGGGACTATGGCTACACCTTC. Its protein product is CSVEDLGGDYGYTF.